Below, 6 T cell receptor beta chains from the same sample are listed, as sequenced in a study of blood T cell repertoires in COVID-19. Clones were read by immunoSEQ multiplex PCR, and TCRdb kept only the in-frame ones, dropping some. The sample comprises around 200,000 clones, 88% of which are singletons, and around 1.7% rests with the top ten. Material for sequencing was peripheral blood. All receptors derive from a man aged 18 to 35 with active or convalescent COVID-19.

The sample holds a few counts of this clone. The genes are TRBV10-3 and TRBJ1-2, with D perhaps matching TRBD1 (5 bases). The CDR3 spans 13 residues. Germline V gives CDR1 ENHRY, CDR2 SYGVKD. The V end lost 3 bases, the J end lost 6 bases, and 11 bases lay between the germline ends. This CDR3 is CAISEGQPHGYTF. DNA for the CDR3: TGTGCCATCAGTGAAGGACAACCGCATGGCTACACCTTC.

The sample holds one count of this clone. The rearrangement links TRBV7-8 to TRBJ2-1; 7 bases are shared with TRBD2. Germline V gives CDR1 SGHVS, CDR2 FQNEAQ. CDR3 size: 17 residues. V shed 5 bases and J 9 bases; nucleotides not matched to a gene: 19. As DNA, the CDR3 is TGTGCCAGCAGCCCGTCCCGTTGGGCGGGAGAGTCCATTGAGCAGTTCTTC. Its protein product is CASSPSRWAGESIEQFF.

The chain uses TRBV7-9 and TRBJ1-2, with 11 bases lining up with TRBD1. Looked up from germline, CDR1 is SEHNR and CDR2 is FQNEAQ (reference sequence). Trimming cost V 5 bases and J 7 bases; bases outside gene matches: 3. The CDR3 covers 13 residues. The CDR3, as DNA: TGTGCCAGCAGCCCGGACAGGGGGCTTGGCTACACCTTC. Protein: CASSPDRGLGYTF.

The J gene is TRBJ1-2, the V gene TRBV19; 7 bases fit TRBD1. V lost 1 base, J lost 5 bases, and 7 bases stayed unmatched. CDR1 is LNHDA and CDR2 is SQIVND in the germline V gene (reference sequence). This CDR3 has 15 amino acids. CDR3 amino acids: CASSIGDSSGYGYTF. CDR3 nucleotide sequence: TGTGCCAGTAGTATAGGGGACAGTTCAGGGTATGGCTACACCTTC.

The chain is built from TRBV4-2 and TRBJ2-1; D unresolved. CDR1 LGHNA and CDR2 YNFKEQ come from the germline V gene. V lost 1 base to trimming and J lost 3 bases, with 10 bases between them. CDR3 length equals 15 residues. CDR3 region: CASSQGQGDYNEQFF. CDR3 nucleotides: TGTGCCAGCAGCCAAGGACAAGGTGACTACAATGAGCAGTTCTTC.

The chain joins TRBV4-3 to TRBJ2-7; the D gene is possibly TRBD2 (5 bases). The length of the CDR3 is 16 residues. With 0 bases removed from V and 3 bases from J, the gap between germline ends came to 15 bases. The germline V gene has CDR1 LGHNA and CDR2 YSLEER. In DNA, the CDR3 is TGCGCCAGCAGCCAAGATCTATTTAGCGCGATCTACGAGCAGTACTTC. Translated, it gives CASSQDLFSAIYEQYF.